This T cell receptor (beta chain) came from a study of CD8 T cells in ankylosing spondylitis. The study, taken as a whole, reports: Reportedly, significant enrichment of disease-linked clones occurred in matched ankylosing spondylitis synovial fluid. Before this, some motif variants had been reported in reactive arthritis synovial fluid and blood. Roughly eight highly homologous variants made up a TCR beta motif that seemed to typify ankylosing spondylitis blood.

Generation of TCR beta libraries employed quantitative 5'-RACE incorporating molecular barcodes. Using its own MiXCR run on the 5' RACE reads, TCRdb lists one record per CDR3 protein. Of some 130,000 distinct CDR3 sequences listed, around 7.9% are singletons. V lost 1 base, J lost 4 bases, and 11 bases lay in between. Germline-derived CDR1 and CDR2 are MGHRA and YSYEKL. CDR3 length equals 14 residues. In the case of this clonotype: Its antigen is currently unknown. This may stem from a read error, because a much larger clone lies one nucleotide away.

The sample comprised blood, either unsorted or a sorted T cell fraction (not recorded which). The source of this sequence is a female donor with ankylosing spondylitis or in good health (not recorded which). The rearrangement uses TRBV4-1 and TRBJ2-7, with D perhaps given as TRBD1 or TRBD2 (5 bases each). This CDR3 is CASSQAGPSYEQYF. The CDR3 coding sequence is TGCGCCAGCAGCCAAGCGGGGCCCTCATACGAGCAGTACTTC.